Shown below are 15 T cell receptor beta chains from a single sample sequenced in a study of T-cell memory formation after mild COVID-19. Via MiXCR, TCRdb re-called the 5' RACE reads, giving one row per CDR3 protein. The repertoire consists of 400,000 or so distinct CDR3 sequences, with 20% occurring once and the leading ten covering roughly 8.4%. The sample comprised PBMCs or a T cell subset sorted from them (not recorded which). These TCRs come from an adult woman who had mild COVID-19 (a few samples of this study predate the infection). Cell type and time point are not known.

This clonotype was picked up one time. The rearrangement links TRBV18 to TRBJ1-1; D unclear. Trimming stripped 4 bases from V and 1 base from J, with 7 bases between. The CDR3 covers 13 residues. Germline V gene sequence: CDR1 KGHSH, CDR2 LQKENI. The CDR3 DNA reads TGTGCCAGCTCACGAGAACAGAACACTGAAGCTTTCTTT. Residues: CASSREQNTEAFF.

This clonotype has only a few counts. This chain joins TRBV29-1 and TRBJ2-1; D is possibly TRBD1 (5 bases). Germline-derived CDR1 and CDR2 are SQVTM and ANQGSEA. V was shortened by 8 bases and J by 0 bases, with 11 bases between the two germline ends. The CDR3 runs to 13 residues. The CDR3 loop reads CSSQGFSYNEQFF. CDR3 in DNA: TGCAGCTCCCAGGGATTCTCCTACAATGAGCAGTTCTTC.

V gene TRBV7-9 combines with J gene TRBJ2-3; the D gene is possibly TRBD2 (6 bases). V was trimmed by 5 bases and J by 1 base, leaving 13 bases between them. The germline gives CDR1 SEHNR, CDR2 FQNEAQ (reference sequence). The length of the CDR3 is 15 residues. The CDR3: CASSMRSGRTDTQYF. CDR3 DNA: TGTGCCAGCAGCATGCGTAGCGGACGCACAGATACGCAGTATTTT.

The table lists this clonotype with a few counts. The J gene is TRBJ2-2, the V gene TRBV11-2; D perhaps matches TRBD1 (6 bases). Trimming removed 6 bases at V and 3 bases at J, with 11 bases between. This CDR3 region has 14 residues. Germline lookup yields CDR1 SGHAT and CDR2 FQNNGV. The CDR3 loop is CASSKGEYTGELFF. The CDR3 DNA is TGTGCCAGCAGTAAGGGGGAGTACACCGGGGAGCTGTTTTTT.

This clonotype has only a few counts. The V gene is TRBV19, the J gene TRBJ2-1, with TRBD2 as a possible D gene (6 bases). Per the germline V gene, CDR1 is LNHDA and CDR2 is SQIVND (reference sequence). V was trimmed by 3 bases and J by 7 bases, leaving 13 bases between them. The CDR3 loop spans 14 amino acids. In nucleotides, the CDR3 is TGTGCCAGTAGTATTATCGGGAGTACAAATGAGCAGTTCTTC. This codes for CASSIIGSTNEQFF.

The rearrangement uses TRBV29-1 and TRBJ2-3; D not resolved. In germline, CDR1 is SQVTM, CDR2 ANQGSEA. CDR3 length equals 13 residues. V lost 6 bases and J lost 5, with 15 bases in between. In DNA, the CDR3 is TGCAGCGTCCTGCCAGGCACCTTAGATACGCAGTATTTT. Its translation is CSVLPGTLDTQYF.

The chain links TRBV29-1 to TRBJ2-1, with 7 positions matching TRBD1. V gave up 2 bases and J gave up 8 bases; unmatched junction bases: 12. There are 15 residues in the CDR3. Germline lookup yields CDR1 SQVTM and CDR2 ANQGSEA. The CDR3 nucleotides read TGCAGCGTTGAATTACAAATGACAGGGTTTTATGAGCAGTTCTTC. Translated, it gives CSVELQMTGFYEQFF.

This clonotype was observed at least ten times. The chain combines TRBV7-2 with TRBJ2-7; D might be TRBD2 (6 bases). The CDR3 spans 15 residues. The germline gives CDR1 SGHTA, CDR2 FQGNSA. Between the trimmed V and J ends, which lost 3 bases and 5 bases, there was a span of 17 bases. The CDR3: CASSLGVLAGDEQYF. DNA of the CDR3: TGTGCCAGCAGCTTGGGTGTACTAGCTGGGGACGAGCAGTACTTC. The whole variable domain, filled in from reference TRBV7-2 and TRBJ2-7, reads GAGVSQSPSNKVTEKGKDVELRCDPISGHTALYWYRQSLGQGLEFLIYFQGNSAPDKSGLPSDRFSAERTGGSVSTLTIQRTQQEDSAVYLCASSLGVLAGDEQYFGPGTRLTVT.

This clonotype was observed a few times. In nucleotides, the CDR3 is TGCGCCAGCAGCCAGACTAGCGGGTTATCCAATGAGCAGTTCTTC. Its translation is CASSQTSGLSNEQFF. J is TRBJ2-1 and V is TRBV5-1; 10 bases fit TRBD2. This CDR3 region has 15 residues. V lost 4 bases to trimming and J lost 6 bases; unmatched junction nucleotides: 7. Germline V lookup: CDR1 SGHRS, CDR2 YFSETQ.

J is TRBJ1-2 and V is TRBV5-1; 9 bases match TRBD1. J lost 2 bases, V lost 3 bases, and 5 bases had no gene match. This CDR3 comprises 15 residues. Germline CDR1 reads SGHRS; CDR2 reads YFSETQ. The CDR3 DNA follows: TGCGCCAGCAGCTCAGGACAGGGGACGAACTATGGCTACACCTTC. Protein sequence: CASSSGQGTNYGYTF.

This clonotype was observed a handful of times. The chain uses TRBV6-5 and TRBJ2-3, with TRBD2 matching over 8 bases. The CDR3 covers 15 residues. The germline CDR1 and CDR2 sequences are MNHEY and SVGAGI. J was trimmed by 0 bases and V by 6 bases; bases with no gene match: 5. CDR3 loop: CASRKLAESTDTQYF. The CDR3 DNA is TGTGCCAGCAGAAAACTAGCGGAGAGCACAGATACGCAGTATTTT.

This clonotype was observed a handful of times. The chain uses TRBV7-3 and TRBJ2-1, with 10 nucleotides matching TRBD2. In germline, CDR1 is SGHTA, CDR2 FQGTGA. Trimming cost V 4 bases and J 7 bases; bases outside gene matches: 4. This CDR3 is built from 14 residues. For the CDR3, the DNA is TGTGCCAGCAGCTCAACTAGCGGGATAAATGAGCAGTTCTTC. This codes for CASSSTSGINEQFF.

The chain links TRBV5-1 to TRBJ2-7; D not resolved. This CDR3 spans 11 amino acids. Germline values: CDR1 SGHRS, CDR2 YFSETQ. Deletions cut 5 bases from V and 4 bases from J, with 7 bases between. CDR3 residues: CASSNGYEQYF. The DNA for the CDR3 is TGCGCCAGCAGTAACGGGTACGAGCAGTACTTC. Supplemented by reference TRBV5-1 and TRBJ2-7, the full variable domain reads KAGVTQTPRYLIKTRGQQVTLSCSPISGHRSVSWYQQTPGQGLQFLFEYFSETQRNKGNFPGRFSGRQFSNSRSEMNVSTLELGDSALYLCASSNGYEQYFGPGTRLTVT.

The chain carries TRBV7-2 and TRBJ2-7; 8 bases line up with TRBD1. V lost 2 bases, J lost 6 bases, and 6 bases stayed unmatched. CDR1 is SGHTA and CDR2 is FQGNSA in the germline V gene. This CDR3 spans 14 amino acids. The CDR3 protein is CASSLLGQGIEQYF. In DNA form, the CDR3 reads TGTGCCAGCAGCTTACTTGGACAGGGTATCGAGCAGTACTTC. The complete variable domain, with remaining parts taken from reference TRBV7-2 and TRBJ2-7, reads GAGVSQSPSNKVTEKGKDVELRCDPISGHTALYWYRQSLGQGLEFLIYFQGNSAPDKSGLPSDRFSAERTGGSVSTLTIQRTQQEDSAVYLCASSLLGQGIEQYFGPGTRLTVT.

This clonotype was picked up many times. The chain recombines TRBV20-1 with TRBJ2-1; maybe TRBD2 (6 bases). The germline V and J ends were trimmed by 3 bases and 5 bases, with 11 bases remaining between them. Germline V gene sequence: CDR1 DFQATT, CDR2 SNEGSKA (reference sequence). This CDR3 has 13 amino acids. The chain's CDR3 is CSARGSGDNEQFF. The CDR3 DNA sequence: TGCAGTGCTAGGGGTAGCGGAGACAATGAGCAGTTCTTC.